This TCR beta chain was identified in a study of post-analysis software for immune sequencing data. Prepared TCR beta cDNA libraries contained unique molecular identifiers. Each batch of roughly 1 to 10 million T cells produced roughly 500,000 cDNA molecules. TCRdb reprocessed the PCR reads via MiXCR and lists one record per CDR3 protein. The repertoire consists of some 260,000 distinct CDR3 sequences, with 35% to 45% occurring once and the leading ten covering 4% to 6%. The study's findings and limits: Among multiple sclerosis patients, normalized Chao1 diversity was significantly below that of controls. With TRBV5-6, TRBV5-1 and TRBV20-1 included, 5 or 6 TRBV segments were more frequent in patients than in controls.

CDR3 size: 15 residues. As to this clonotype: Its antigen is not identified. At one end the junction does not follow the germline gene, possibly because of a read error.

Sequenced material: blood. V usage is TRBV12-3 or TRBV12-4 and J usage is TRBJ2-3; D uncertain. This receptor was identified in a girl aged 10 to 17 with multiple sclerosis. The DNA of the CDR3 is TGTGCCAGCTGGACGTGGCGAGTGAGCACAGATGTGCAGTATTTC. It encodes CASWTWRVSTDVQYF.